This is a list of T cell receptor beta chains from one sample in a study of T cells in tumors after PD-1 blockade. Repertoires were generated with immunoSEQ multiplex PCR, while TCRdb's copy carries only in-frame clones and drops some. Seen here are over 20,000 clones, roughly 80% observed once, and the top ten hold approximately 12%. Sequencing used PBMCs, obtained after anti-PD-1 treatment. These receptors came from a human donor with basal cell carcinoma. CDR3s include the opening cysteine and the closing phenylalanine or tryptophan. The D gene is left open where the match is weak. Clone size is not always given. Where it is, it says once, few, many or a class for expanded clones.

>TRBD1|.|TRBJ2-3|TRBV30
CAWSVDRARDTQYF
TGTGCCTGGAGTGTAGACAGGGCCCGCGATACGCAGTATTTT
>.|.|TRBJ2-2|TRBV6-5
CASATASGGTGELFF
TGTGCCAGCGCCACAGCCTCCGGGGGAACCGGGGAGCTGTTTTTT
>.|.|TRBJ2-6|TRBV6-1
CASSEWGSGANVLTF
TGTGCCAGCAGTGAATGGGGGAGCGGGGCCAACGTCCTGACTTTC
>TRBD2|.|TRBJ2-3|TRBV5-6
CASSLDRLAGTDTQYF
TGTGCCAGCAGCTTGGACCGACTAGCGGGGACAGATACGCAGTATTTT
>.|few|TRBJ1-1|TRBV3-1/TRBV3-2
CASSRQYTEAFF
TGTGCCAGCAGCCGACAGTACACTGAAGCTTTCTTT
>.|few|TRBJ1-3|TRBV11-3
CASTLGGVSGNTIYF
TGTGCCAGCACCCTCGGCGGGGTCAGTGGAAACACCATATATTTT
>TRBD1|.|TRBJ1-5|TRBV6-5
CASSQDRGSNQPQHF
TGTGCCAGCAGCCAGGACAGGGGGAGCAATCAGCCCCAGCATTTT
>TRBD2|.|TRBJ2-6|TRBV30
CAWSPVAGGPGANVLTF
TGTGCCTGGAGTCCAGTAGCGGGGGGGCCTGGGGCCAACGTCCTGACTTTC
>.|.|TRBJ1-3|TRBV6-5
CASSYMTGNTIYF
TGTGCCAGCAGTTACATGACAGGAAACACCATATATTTT
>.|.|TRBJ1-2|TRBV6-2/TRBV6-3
CASSYGTTNYGYTF
TGTGCCAGCAGCTATGGGACAACAAACTATGGCTACACCTTC
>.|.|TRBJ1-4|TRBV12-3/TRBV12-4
CASSLAGTEKLFF
TGTGCCAGCAGCCTGGCAGGGACCGAAAAACTGTTTTTT
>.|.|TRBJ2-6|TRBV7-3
CASSLGTGANVLTF
TGTGCCAGCAGCTTAGGGACTGGGGCCAACGTCCTGACTTTC
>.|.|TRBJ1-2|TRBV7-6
CASSPTSKRSDGYTF
TGTGCCAGCAGCCCCACGTCAAAGCGGAGCGATGGCTACACCTTC
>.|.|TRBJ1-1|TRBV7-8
CASKPPRRFGVNTEAFF
TGTGCCAGCAAGCCCCCGAGACGCTTTGGGGTGAACACTGAAGCTTTCTTT
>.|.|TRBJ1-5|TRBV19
CASGGNSNQPQHF
TGTGCCAGTGGGGGGAATAGCAATCAGCCCCAGCATTTT
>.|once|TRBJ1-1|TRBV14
CASSPGVRNTEAFF
TGTGCCAGCAGCCCGGGGGTCCGGAACACTGAAGCTTTCTTT
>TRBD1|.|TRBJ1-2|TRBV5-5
CASSLGDRVVYGYTF
TGTGCCAGCAGCTTGGGGGACAGGGTCGTCTATGGCTACACCTTC
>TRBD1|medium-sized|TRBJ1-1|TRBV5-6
CASSFFGQGGNTEAFF
TGTGCCAGCAGCTTCTTTGGACAGGGAGGGAACACTGAAGCTTTCTTT
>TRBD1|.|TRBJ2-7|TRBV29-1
CSAGQGRLYEQYF
TGCAGCGCCGGACAGGGCCGACTCTACGAGCAGTACTTC
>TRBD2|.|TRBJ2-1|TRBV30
CAWSPFTSGGGNEQFF
TGTGCCTGGAGTCCCTTCACTAGCGGGGGGGGGAATGAGCAGTTCTTC
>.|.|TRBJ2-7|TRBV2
CASSKDRNPTYEQYF
TGTGCCAGCAGTAAGGACCGGAACCCGACCTACGAGCAGTACTTC
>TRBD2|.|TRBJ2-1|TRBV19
CASSPPRTSGSYNEQFF
TGTGCCAGTAGTCCCCCAAGGACTAGCGGTTCCTACAATGAGCAGTTCTTC
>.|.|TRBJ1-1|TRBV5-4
CASSWGRTGNTEAFF
TGTGCCAGCAGCTGGGGGAGGACGGGGAACACTGAAGCTTTCTTT
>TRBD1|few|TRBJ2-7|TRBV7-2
CASSLYRGEQYF
TGTGCCAGCAGCTTGTACAGGGGCGAGCAGTACTTC
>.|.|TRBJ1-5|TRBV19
CASSLTGTVSNQPQHF
TGTGCCAGTAGTCTAACCGGGACGGTTAGCAATCAGCCCCAGCATTTT
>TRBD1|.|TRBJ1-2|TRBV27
CASSLGAGRGYGYTF
TGTGCCAGCAGTTTAGGGGCGGGCAGGGGGTATGGCTACACCTTC
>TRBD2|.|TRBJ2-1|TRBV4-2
CASSQDELAGGHEQFF
TGTGCCAGCAGCCAAGACGAACTAGCGGGGGGGCACGAGCAGTTCTTC
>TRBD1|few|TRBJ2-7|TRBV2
CASSAGGVTHEQYF
TGTGCCAGCAGTGCAGGGGGCGTTACCCACGAGCAGTACTTC
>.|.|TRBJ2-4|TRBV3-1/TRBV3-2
CASSDAVPICKENIQYF
TGTGCCAGCAGCGACGCAGTTCCCATTTGCAAAGAAAACATTCAGTACTTC
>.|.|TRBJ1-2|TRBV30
CAWSGDRGSYGYTF
TGTGCCTGGAGCGGGGACCGTGGTAGCTATGGCTACACCTTC
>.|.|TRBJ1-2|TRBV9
CASSVLENNYGYTF
TGTGCCAGCAGCGTACTTGAAAATAACTATGGCTACACCTTC